These 17 T cell receptor beta chains came from one sample sequenced in a study of CD8 T cells in ankylosing spondylitis. Study-level findings and limits: Ankylosing spondylitis blood seemed to carry a telltale TCR beta motif made of roughly eight highly homologous variants.

Their target antigens are unknown. Each CDR3 protein is one row after TCRdb ran MiXCR on the 5' RACE reads. The repertoire holds about 840,000 distinct CDR3 sequences, over 9.5% seen once, with approximately 0.51% in the top ten. Source material: blood, either unsorted or a sorted T cell fraction (not recorded which). Receptor source: a male donor with ankylosing spondylitis.

The chain is built from TRBV7-2 and TRBJ2-6; TRBD2 is a possible D gene (6 bases). This CDR3 region has 15 residues. V dropped 2 bases and J dropped 2 bases, with 7 bases sitting between them. CDR1 SGHTA and CDR2 FQGNSA come from the germline V gene. CDR3: CASSLPGAGANVLTF. The CDR3 coding sequence is TGTGCCAGCAGCTTACCGGGAGCTGGGGCCAACGTCCTGACTTTC.

There are a few counts of this clonotype. The chain employs TRBV7-2 and TRBJ2-5; D not certain. CDR1 and CDR2 (germline): SGHTA, FQGNSA. The CDR3 is made up of 16 amino acids. V lost 1 base to trimming and J lost 2 bases, with 14 bases between them. The CDR3, as DNA: TGTGCCAGCAGCTTAGTCCCCGGAGTCGGGCAAGAGACCCAGTACTTC. Protein: CASSLVPGVGQETQYF.

V is TRBV10-3 and J is TRBJ2-7, with a possible D match to TRBD2 (5 bases). The CDR3 is 14 amino acids. V lost 6 bases to trimming and J lost 0 bases, with 12 bases between them. Looked up from germline, CDR1 is ENHRY and CDR2 is SYGVKD. CDR3 DNA sequence: TGTGCCATCAGCCCGGGGATCCCCTCCTACGAGCAGTACTTC. Translated: CAISPGIPSYEQYF.

This clonotype was seen a few times. The V and J genes are TRBV20-1 and TRBJ1-1; no clear D. The V end was cut by 1 base, the J end by 6 bases, with 9 bases between. Germline V gene sequence: CDR1 DFQATT, CDR2 SNEGSKA (reference sequence). The CDR3 runs 12 residues. Here the CDR3 DNA reads TGCAGTGCTAGAGTAAGTGCATCTGAAGCTTTCTTT. Protein product: CSARVSASEAFF.

There are a few counts of this clonotype. This chain joins TRBV20-1 and TRBJ2-5, with TRBD2 identical over 11 bases. This CDR3 is built from 13 residues. Trimming cost V 8 bases and J 5 bases; bases outside gene matches: 7. Germline V gives CDR1 DFQATT, CDR2 SNEGSKA (reference sequence). The CDR3 sequence is CSIAGGPRETQYF. Written as DNA, the CDR3 is TGCAGTATAGCGGGAGGGCCGAGGGAGACCCAGTACTTC.

The chain uses TRBV20-1 and TRBJ2-5; possibly TRBD1 for D (5 bases). Germline V lookup: CDR1 DFQATT, CDR2 SNEGSKA (reference sequence). The CDR3 consists of 13 residues. Trimming stripped 6 bases from V and 1 base from J, with 12 bases between. CDR3 amino acids: CSATKGFQETQYF. CDR3 bases: TGCAGTGCAACCAAGGGGTTCCAAGAGACCCAGTACTTC.

The V and J genes are TRBV10-3 and TRBJ2-7; the match to TRBD1 covers 7 bases. V shed 6 bases and J 3 bases; nucleotides not matched to a gene: 11. The CDR3 extends over 15 amino acids. Germline loops: CDR1 ENHRY, CDR2 SYGVKD. As DNA, the CDR3 is TGTGCCATCAGAGAAACCGGGACAGCCCTCTACGAGCAGTACTTC. It translates to CAIRETGTALYEQYF.

This clonotype was found a few times. The chain employs TRBV4-2 and TRBJ2-7, with D possibly being TRBD2 (5 bases). V lost 3 bases and J lost 2, with 14 bases in between. CDR1 is LGHNA, CDR2 YNFKEQ, per germline. The CDR3 is made up of 15 amino acids. The CDR3 reads CASSHRKAGAYEQYF. The CDR3 DNA is TGTGCCAGCAGCCACCGGAAGGCGGGTGCCTACGAGCAGTACTTC.

This clonotype was seen only once. The gene calls are TRBV4-1 and TRBJ1-5; D not resolved. Trimming took off 4 bases at V and 5 bases at J, with 18 bases between the two ends. Germline V gene sequence: CDR1 MGHRA, CDR2 YSYEKL. This CDR3 has 16 amino acids. The CDR3 loop reads CASSRQHRENYQPQHF. In DNA, the CDR3 is TGCGCCAGCAGCCGCCAACACCGGGAAAATTATCAGCCCCAGCATTTT.

This clonotype came up many times. J is TRBJ2-7 and V is TRBV29-1; D is possibly TRBD2 (5 bases). The length of the CDR3 is 13 residues. Germline CDR1 SQVTM, CDR2 ANQGSEA. V dropped 6 bases and J dropped 7 bases, with 19 bases sitting between them. CDR3 residues: CSVGSAPSGEQYF. The CDR3 DNA reads TGCAGCGTAGGTAGCGCCCCTTCGGGAGAGCAGTACTTC.

The table lists this clonotype with many counts. The chain links TRBV4-2 to TRBJ1-3; D ambiguous. This CDR3 contains 15 residues. Between the trimmed V and J ends, which lost 0 bases and 3 bases, there was a span of 9 bases. CDR1 is LGHNA, CDR2 YNFKEQ, per germline. For the CDR3, the DNA is TGTGCCAGCAGCCAAGATGGTAGGGATGGAAACACCATATATTTT. Protein sequence: CASSQDGRDGNTIYF.

This sequence joins TRBV20-1 and TRBJ2-5; tentative D call: TRBD1 (5 bases). CDR3 length equals 15 residues. Germline CDR1 is DFQATT and CDR2 is SNEGSKA (reference sequence). The germline V and J ends were trimmed by 0 bases and 7 bases, with 18 bases remaining between them. CDR3 in amino acids: CSARDLTDRPRTQYF. Written as DNA, the CDR3 is TGCAGTGCTAGAGATCTGACAGACCGACCTCGGACCCAGTACTTC.

The chain uses TRBV5-1 and TRBJ2-6; D not resolved. The CDR3 runs to 16 residues. Germline CDR1 is SGHRS and CDR2 is YFSETQ. Trimming cost V 1 base and J 0 bases, with 8 bases left between them. The CDR3 nucleotides are TGCGCCAGCAGCTTGTTCCGACGCTCTGGGGCCAACGTCCTGACTTTC. Translating gives CASSLFRRSGANVLTF.

The chain employs TRBV5-5 and TRBJ2-7; D unclear. The CDR3 covers 13 residues. The V end was cut by 0 bases, the J end by 4 bases, with 8 bases between. Per germline, CDR1 SGHKS and CDR2 YYEKEE (reference sequence). The CDR3 spells CASSLAIQYEQYF. The DNA for the CDR3 is TGTGCCAGCAGCTTGGCGATTCAGTACGAGCAGTACTTC.

This clonotype was found a few times. The gene calls are TRBV7-2 and TRBJ1-2; D is possibly TRBD1 (6 bases). Trimming removed 1 base from V and 8 bases from J, with 14 bases in between. The germline CDR1 and CDR2 sequences are SGHTA and FQGNSA. The CDR3 loop spans 14 amino acids. CDR3 sequence reads: CASSLGTGMGGYTF. CDR3 nucleotides: TGTGCCAGCAGCTTAGGAACAGGGATGGGGGGCTACACCTTC. Full variable domain (outside the CDR3, taken from reference TRBV7-2 and TRBJ1-2): GAGVSQSPSNKVTEKGKDVELRCDPISGHTALYWYRQSLGQGLEFLIYFQGNSAPDKSGLPSDRFSAERTGGSVSTLTIQRTQQEDSAVYLCASSLGTGMGGYTFGSGTRLTVV.

Many counts were recorded for this clonotype. The chain has TRBV11-2 and TRBJ1-1; D remains unclear. Trimming stripped 0 bases from V and 0 bases from J, with 5 bases between. The CDR3 consists of 14 residues. Germline V gene lookup returns CDR1 SGHAT and CDR2 FQNNGV. CDR3 in amino acids: CASSLDQLNTEAFF. In nucleotides, the CDR3 is TGTGCCAGCAGCTTAGATCAGCTGAACACTGAAGCTTTCTTT. Full variable domain (outside the CDR3, taken from reference TRBV11-2 and TRBJ1-1): EAGVAQSPRYKIIEKRQSVAFWCNPISGHATLYWYQQILGQGPKLLIQFQNNGVVDDSQLPKDRFSAERLKGVDSTLKIQPAKLEDSAVYLCASSLDQLNTEAFFGQGTRLTVV.

This clonotype was detected many times. This chain uses TRBV5-1 with TRBJ2-7; D may be TRBD1 (5 bases). CDR1 and CDR2 from the germline V gene are SGHRS and YFSETQ. The CDR3 length is 15 residues. Trimming stripped 4 bases from V and 0 bases from J, with 14 bases between. CDR3 in DNA: TGCGCCAGCAGCACCCCGGACATCGCCTCCTACGAGCAGTACTTC. As protein: CASSTPDIASYEQYF.